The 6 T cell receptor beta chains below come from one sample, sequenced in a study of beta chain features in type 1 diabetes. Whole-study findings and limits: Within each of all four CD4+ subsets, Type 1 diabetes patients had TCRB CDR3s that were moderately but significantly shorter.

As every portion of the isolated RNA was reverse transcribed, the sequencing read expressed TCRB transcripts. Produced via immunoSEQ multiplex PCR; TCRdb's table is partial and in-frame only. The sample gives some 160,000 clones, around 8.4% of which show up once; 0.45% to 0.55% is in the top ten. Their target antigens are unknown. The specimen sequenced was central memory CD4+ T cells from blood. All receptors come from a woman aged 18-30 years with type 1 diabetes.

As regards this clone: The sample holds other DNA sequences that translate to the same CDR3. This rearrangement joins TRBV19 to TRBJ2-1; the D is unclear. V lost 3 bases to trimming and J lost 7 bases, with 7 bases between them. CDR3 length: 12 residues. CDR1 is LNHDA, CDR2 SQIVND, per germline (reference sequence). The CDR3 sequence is CASSIRVNEQFF. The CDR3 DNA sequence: TGTGCCAGTAGTATTCGGGTGAATGAGCAGTTCTTC.

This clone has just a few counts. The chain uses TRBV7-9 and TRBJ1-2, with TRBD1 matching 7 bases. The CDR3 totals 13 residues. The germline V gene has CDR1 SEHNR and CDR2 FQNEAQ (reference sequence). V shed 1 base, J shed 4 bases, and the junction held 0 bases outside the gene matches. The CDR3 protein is CASSLDRGYGYTF. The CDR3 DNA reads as TGTGCCAGCAGCTTAGACAGGGGCTATGGCTACACCTTC.

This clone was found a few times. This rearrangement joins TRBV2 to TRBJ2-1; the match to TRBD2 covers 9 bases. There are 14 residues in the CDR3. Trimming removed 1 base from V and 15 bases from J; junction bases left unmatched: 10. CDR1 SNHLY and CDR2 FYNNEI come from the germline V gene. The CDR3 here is CASSEVGSGGVMFF. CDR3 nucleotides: TGTGCCAGCAGTGAAGTCGGTAGCGGGGGTGTAATGTTCTTC.

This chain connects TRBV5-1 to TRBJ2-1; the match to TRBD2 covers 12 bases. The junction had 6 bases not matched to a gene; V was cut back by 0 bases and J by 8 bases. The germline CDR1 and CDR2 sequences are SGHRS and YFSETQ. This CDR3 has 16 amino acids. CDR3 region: CASSLGLAGASDEQFF. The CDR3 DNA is TGCGCCAGCAGCTTGGGACTAGCGGGAGCTTCCGATGAGCAGTTCTTC.

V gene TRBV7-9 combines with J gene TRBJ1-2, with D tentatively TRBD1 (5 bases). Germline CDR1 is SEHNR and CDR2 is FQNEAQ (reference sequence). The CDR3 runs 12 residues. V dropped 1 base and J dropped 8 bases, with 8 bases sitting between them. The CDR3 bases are TGTGCCAGCAGCTTAGGGGGGGAAGGCTACACCTTC. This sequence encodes CASSLGGEGYTF.

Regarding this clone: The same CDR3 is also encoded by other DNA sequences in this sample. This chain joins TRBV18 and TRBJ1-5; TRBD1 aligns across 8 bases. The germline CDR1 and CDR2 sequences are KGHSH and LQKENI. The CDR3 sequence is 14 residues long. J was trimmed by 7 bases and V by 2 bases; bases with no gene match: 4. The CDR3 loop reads CASSPDRGRQPQHF. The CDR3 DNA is TGTGCCAGCTCACCAGACAGGGGTCGACAGCCCCAGCATTTT.